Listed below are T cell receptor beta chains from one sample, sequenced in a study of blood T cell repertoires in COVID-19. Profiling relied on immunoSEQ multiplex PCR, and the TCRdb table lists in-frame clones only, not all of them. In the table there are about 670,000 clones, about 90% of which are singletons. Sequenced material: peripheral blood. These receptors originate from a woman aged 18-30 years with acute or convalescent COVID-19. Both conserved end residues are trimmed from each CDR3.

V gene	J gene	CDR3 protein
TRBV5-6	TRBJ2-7	ASSFPGVPSYEQY
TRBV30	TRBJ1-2	AWEGQGALGYT
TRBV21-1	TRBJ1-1	ASSKAGGRAF
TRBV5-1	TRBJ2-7	ASSYRGSYEQY
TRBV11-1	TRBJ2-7	ASKTKQTAHYEQY
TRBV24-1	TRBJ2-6	ATSHRAGANVLT
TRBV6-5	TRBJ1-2	ASSTRDRGLYGYT
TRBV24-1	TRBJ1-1	ATSDSAGFSAF
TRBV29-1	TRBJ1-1	SVVVREAF
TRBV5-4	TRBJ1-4	ASSLGQGGGKLF
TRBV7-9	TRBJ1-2	ASSTGQGWGYT
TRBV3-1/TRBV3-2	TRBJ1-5	ASSQGVRDRGRGQPQH
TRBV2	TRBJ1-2	ASSAGRLDGYT
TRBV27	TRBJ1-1	ASSSDGGNTEAF
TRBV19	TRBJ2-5	ASSIPRETQY
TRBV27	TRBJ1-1	ASSQTSGGNPLPEAF
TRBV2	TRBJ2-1	ASRPGTGRHEQF
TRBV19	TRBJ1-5	ASAPGVQNQPQH
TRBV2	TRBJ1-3	ASQPLQGNTIY
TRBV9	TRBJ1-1	ASSDREGGLGNTEAF
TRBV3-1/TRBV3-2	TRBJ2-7	ATSRGLNYEQY
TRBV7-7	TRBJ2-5	ASSRSTGGLPETQY
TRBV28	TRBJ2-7	ASSGLRQGDYEQY
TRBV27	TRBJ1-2	ASSREGGKNYGYT
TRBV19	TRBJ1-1	ASSIDRNPDRENTEAF
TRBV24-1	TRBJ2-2	ATSSNRVTGELF
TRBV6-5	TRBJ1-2	ASSYPTGSNYGYT
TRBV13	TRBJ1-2	ASSKDRANYGYT